The 9 T cell receptor beta chains presented below share a single source sample, sequenced in a study of immune heterogeneity within non-small cell lung tumors (dated by TCRdb to the late 2010s). The TCR template was genomic DNA extracted from bulk tumor tissue, and 450 to 750 ng of gDNA was amplified for each sample. During surgery, multiple biopsies were taken from each primary tumor, with sampling sites spaced as far apart as possible within the tumor mass. The study cohort was described as untreated and was composed of newly diagnosed NSCLC cases undergoing curative surgery. Reads for this sample came from a HiSeq X Ten. The TCR beta CDR3 region was amplified with a multiplex PCR system, in which a first round of approximately 10 cycles was run using 32 V-gene forward and 13 J-gene reverse primers. TCRdb trimmed the raw reads at Q25, called clones with MiXCR and kept productive beta chains. Rows with one shared CDR3 protein collapse into an entry with the most common genes and DNA. Recorded for this sample are 15,000 or so distinct CDR3 sequences; about 30% of them occurred a single time. Roughly 5.2% of the sample is held by the ten biggest clonotypes.

The sample was lung tumor tissue. The receptors come from a man aged 40-50 years with non-small cell lung cancer.

This clonotype was counted only a few times. The chain links TRBV4-1 to TRBJ1-1, with D possibly TRBD1 on 5 matching bases. CDR3 length equals 17 residues. V was cut by 0 bases and J by 1 base, with 15 bases left in between. Germline lookup yields CDR1 MGHRA and CDR2 YSYEKL. The chain's CDR3 is CASSQDVRGHPNTEAFF. The CDR3 DNA sequence: TGCGCCAGCAGCCAAGATGTCCGTGGACACCCGAACACTGAAGCTTTCTTT.

This chain uses TRBV4-2 with TRBJ1-4; D may be TRBD1 (5 bases). Germline V gene lookup returns CDR1 LGHNA and CDR2 YNFKEQ. Deletions cut 1 base from V and 5 bases from J, with 11 bases between. This CDR3 spans 15 amino acids. CDR3 in amino acids: CASSQAKGENEKLFF. In DNA, the CDR3 is TGTGCCAGCAGCCAAGCGAAAGGGGAGAATGAAAAACTGTTTTTT.

This clonotype came up a few times. This chain joins TRBV5-1 and TRBJ1-1, with no clear D. Trimming pared 3 bases from V and 11 bases from J, leaving 14 bases between. Germline-derived CDR1 and CDR2 are SGHRS and YFSETQ. The CDR3 consists of 12 residues. In DNA form, the CDR3 reads TGCGCCAGCAGCTGGGGAGGGCTGGGCGCTTTCTTT. Amino acid sequence: CASSWGGLGAFF.

The chain couples TRBV7-2 to TRBJ1-2; D might be TRBD1 (5 bases). The CDR3 covers 14 residues. Germline V lookup: CDR1 SGHTA, CDR2 FQGNSA. Trimming took off 1 base at V and 8 bases at J, with 14 bases between the two ends. The chain's CDR3 is CASSLGGGNEGYTF. The CDR3 DNA reads TGTGCCAGCAGCTTAGGTGGGGGGAATGAGGGCTACACCTTC.

By proportion, this clonotype is large (0.1 to 1%). J is TRBJ2-7 and V is TRBV6-2 or TRBV6-3, with D possibly being TRBD1 or TRBD2 (5 bases each). The CDR3 has 16 amino acids. The V end lost 6 bases, the J end lost 3 bases, and 21 bases lay between the germline ends. Germline CDR1 is MNHEY and CDR2 is SVGEGT. The DNA for the CDR3 is TGTGCCAGCAGCGAGGTCGAGGGCAGGGAAGACTACGAGCAGTACTTC. It specifies CASSEVEGREDYEQYF.

On this clonotype itself: A much more abundant neighbour one base away suggests this may be a read error. The V gene is TRBV30, the J gene TRBJ2-3, with 14 bases lining up with TRBD2. This CDR3 has 13 residues. Germline V gene lookup returns CDR1 GTSNPN and CDR2 SVGIG (reference sequence). Written as DNA, the CDR3 is TGTGCCGCGACTAGCGGGAGGGAAGATACGCGGTATTTT. Its translation is CAATSGREDTRYF.

This clonotype is medium-sized within its sample. This chain connects TRBV28 to TRBJ1-2, with a tentative D call TRBD1 (6 bases). Trimming removed 3 bases from V and 2 bases from J, with 10 bases in between. The CDR3 contains 14 residues. Germline CDR1 and CDR2: MDHEN and SYDVKM. In DNA, the CDR3 is TGTGCCAGCAGTTTCGGAGGGGGGAACTATGGCTACACCTTC. As protein: CASSFGGGNYGYTF.

The table lists this clonotype with a few counts. The chain couples TRBV6-1 to TRBJ2-1; D is perhaps TRBD2 (6 bases). Germline assignment: CDR1 MNHNS and CDR2 SASEGT. The CDR3 covers 15 residues. Trimming stripped 5 bases from V and 5 bases from J, with 16 bases between. In nucleotides, the CDR3 is TGTGCCAGCAGTACCCGGGACTGGGGCAACAATGAGCAGTTCTTC. It specifies CASSTRDWGNNEQFF.

The chain is built from TRBV3-1 and TRBJ1-1; TRBD1 aligns across 7 bases. Germline assignment: CDR1 LGHDT and CDR2 YNNKEL (reference sequence). The CDR3 is made up of 15 amino acids. Trimming cost V 4 bases and J 6 bases; bases outside gene matches: 11. The DNA for the CDR3 is TGTGCCAGCAGCCTGACAGGGATTGGTAGTGCTGAAGCTTTCTTT. Its translation is CASSLTGIGSAEAFF.